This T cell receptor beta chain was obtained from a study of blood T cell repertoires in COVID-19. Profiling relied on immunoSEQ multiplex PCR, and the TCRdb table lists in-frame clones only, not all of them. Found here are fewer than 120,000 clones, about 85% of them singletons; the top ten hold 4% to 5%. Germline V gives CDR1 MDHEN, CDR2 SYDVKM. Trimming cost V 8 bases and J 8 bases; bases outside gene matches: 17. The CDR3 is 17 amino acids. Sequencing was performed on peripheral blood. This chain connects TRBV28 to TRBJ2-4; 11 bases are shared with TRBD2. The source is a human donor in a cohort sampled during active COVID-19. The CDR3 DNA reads TGTGCCAGCGTTTTTTCCGGGACTAGCGGCGCTCGTTACATTCAGTACTTC. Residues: CASVFSGTSGARYIQYF.